The table lists the clone carrying this T cell receptor beta chain with many counts. For TCR beta, libraries came from iRepertoire HTBI primers and Arm-PCR of CDR3 regions. TCRdb itself ran the multiplex PCR reads through MiXCR, one entry per CDR3 protein. The sample lists 200,000 to 250,000 distinct CDR3 sequences; around 20% were seen once. This specimen comes from a study of regulatory T cells in long-lasting Graves disease. This sample's time point: newly diagnosed GD, antithyroid drugs for less than 3 months. The TCR library was made from RNA that had been extracted from PBMCs in TRIzol. Germline lookup yields CDR1 SGHTA and CDR2 FQGNSA. This CDR3 spans 14 amino acids. The V gene end was trimmed by 4 bases and the J gene end by 8 bases; junction bases not matched to a gene: 9.

This sample comprised peripheral blood mononuclear cells (PBMCs), obtained at new diagnosis, from a patient treated with antithyroid drugs. This receptor was identified in a female donor with Graves disease. The chain is built from TRBV7-2 and TRBJ1-2; 8 nucleotides agree with TRBD1. CDR3 sequence: CASSSVGQGRGYTF. As DNA, the CDR3 is TGTGCCAGCAGCTCCGTTGGACAGGGTCGGGGCTACACCTTC.